The clone carrying this TCR beta chain was picked up many times. The antigen is unknown. These data originate in a study of identical twins. Points from the study as a whole: Partly confounded zero-insertion analyses could result from invariant MAIT and iNKT cells.

TCRdb independently ran MiXCR on the 5' RACE reads; one entry per CDR3 protein. The table includes 200,000 to 250,000 distinct CDR3 sequences, roughly 7% detected once. Trimming left V 4 bases short and J 4 bases short, with 12 bases between. Germline-derived CDR1 and CDR2 are LGHNA and YNFKEQ. The CDR3 length is 14 residues. The sample was also reused in another study, on yellow fever vaccine responses in identical twins. That source notes: Twins' vaccine T cell responses were reported to seem partly convergent and partly personalized.

This TCR was sampled from a woman aged 18-35 years in good health. This chain connects TRBV4-2 to TRBJ2-3, with unresolved D. Source material: memory (CD45RO+) T cells sorted from blood. In nucleotides, the CDR3 is TGTGCCAGCAGCCCGACCTTGAATCCAGATACGCAGTATTTT. The encoded protein is CASSPTLNPDTQYF.